This T cell receptor beta chain was found in a study of blood T cells in healthy people across ages. For the second PCR, which ran for 7 to 11 cycles, a sample-barcoded 5' primer and a J-beta primer mix were used. Every cDNA molecule carried a tag from a template-switch adaptor bearing 12 random nucleotides. One entry per CDR3 protein results from TCRdb running MiXCR on the 5' RACE reads. The sample shows roughly 2 million distinct CDR3 sequences, 49% of them seen only once. Worth noting for this clonotype: The antigen is undetermined.

Study-wide results and limits: The unsorted PBMCs prevented any conclusive comparison of naive versus antigen-experienced cells. CMV infection status of these donors was not known.

The sequenced material came from blood. The clonotype originates from a woman aged 40 to 50 in good health.

Written as DNA, the CDR3 is TGTGCCAGCAGCCAAGCGGTGCGGGGGAGCACAGATACGCAGTATTTT. It translates to CASSQAVRGSTDTQYF. The V gene is TRBV14, the J gene TRBJ2-3; 7 bases map to TRBD2. The germline V gene encodes CDR1 SGHDN and CDR2 FVKESK. This CDR3 comprises 16 residues. Trimming took 1 base from V and 0 from J; bases not matched to a gene: 4.